These 28 T cell receptor beta chains came from one sample sequenced in a study of long-term antiretroviral therapy in people with HIV. At the survey level, the v3.0 immunoSEQ assay was run. Clones were read by immunoSEQ multiplex PCR, and TCRdb kept only the in-frame ones, dropping some. This sample has more than 20,000 clones, with 70% to 90% found just once. The sample in question was unsorted PBMCs, obtained 1.3 years after starting antiretroviral therapy. Every receptor here comes from a man in his sixties with HIV.

The chain uses TRBV29-1 and TRBJ1-2; D is perhaps TRBD1 (5 bases). Germline V gene lookup returns CDR1 SQVTM and CDR2 ANQGSEA. V was cut by 6 bases and J by 4 bases, with 18 bases left in between. The CDR3 loop spans 14 amino acids. The chain's CDR3 is CSVYPGPDPYGYTF. The CDR3 coding sequence is TGCAGCGTCTACCCGGGACCAGATCCCTATGGCTACACCTTC.

The chain couples TRBV19 to TRBJ1-5; 9 nucleotides match TRBD1. CDR1 LNHDA and CDR2 SQIVND come from the germline V gene (reference sequence). CDR3 length: 15 residues. The junction had 7 bases not matched to a gene; V was cut back by 3 bases and J by 7 bases. The CDR3, as DNA: TGTGCCAGTAGTATGAGCGGGACAGGGTTACAGCCCCAGCATTTT. Translating it yields CASSMSGTGLQPQHF. The whole variable domain, filled in from reference TRBV19 and TRBJ1-5, reads DGGITQSPKYLFRKEGQNVTLSCEQNLNHDAMYWYRQDPGQGLRLIYYSQIVNDFQKGDIAEGYSVSREKKESFPLTVTSAQKNPTAFYLCASSMSGTGLQPQHFGDGTRLSIL.

This rearrangement joins TRBV5-4 to TRBJ2-4, with 11 nucleotides matching TRBD2. The CDR3 loop spans 16 amino acids. CDR1 and CDR2 (germline): SGHNT, YYREEE (reference sequence). V trimming: 4 bases; J trimming: 3 bases; junction bases outside the gene matches: 6. The CDR3 region is CASSISGGAYKNIQYF. The CDR3 coding sequence is TGTGCCAGCAGCATTAGCGGGGGGGCCTACAAAAACATTCAGTACTTC.

This chain connects TRBV2 to TRBJ2-5, with 9 bases identical to TRBD2. The CDR3 is 18 residues long. Trimming removed 2 bases from V and 5 bases from J; junction bases left unmatched: 15. From germline, CDR1 is SNHLY and CDR2 FYNNEI. Here the CDR3 DNA reads TGTGCCAGCAGTGAATTCCCTCGGTGGGCGGGGGGGACTGAGACCCAGTACTTC. It translates to CASSEFPRWAGGTETQYF.

The V gene is TRBV5-5, the J gene TRBJ2-1; 12 bases line up with TRBD2. V gave up 7 bases and J gave up 4 bases; unmatched junction bases: 12. The CDR3 runs 17 residues. The germline CDR1 and CDR2 sequences are SGHKS and YYEKEE (reference sequence). This chain's CDR3 is CASVLAGGSGLYNEQFF. CDR3 sequence (DNA): TGTGCCAGCGTACTAGCGGGAGGTAGCGGACTTTACAATGAGCAGTTCTTC.

The chain uses TRBV4-3 and TRBJ2-3, with a weak D call TRBD1 (7 bases). The CDR3 has 17 residues. The germline V and J ends were trimmed by 4 bases and 4 bases, with 21 bases remaining between them. Germline CDR1 and CDR2: LGHNA and YSLEER. CDR3 amino acids: CASSPSPQGGGADTQYF. Here the CDR3 DNA reads TGCGCCAGCAGCCCTTCGCCCCAGGGGGGAGGCGCAGATACGCAGTATTTT.

V and J are TRBV7-2 and TRBJ1-5; 10 nucleotides agree with TRBD1. This CDR3 has 18 amino acids. Per the germline V gene, CDR1 is SGHTA and CDR2 is FQGNSA. Trimming took 2 bases from V and 0 from J; bases not matched to a gene: 7. The CDR3 DNA reads TGTGCCAGCAGCTTAAACCGGGACAGGGGATATAGCAATCAGCCCCAGCATTTT. Protein sequence: CASSLNRDRGYSNQPQHF.

The CDR3 reads CASSLPAGSVGELFF. DNA of the CDR3: TGTGCCAGCAGCCTCCCGGCAGGGTCAGTCGGGGAGCTGTTTTTT. V is TRBV5-4 and J is TRBJ2-2, with D possibly TRBD1 on 5 matching bases. Deletions cut 4 bases from V and 7 bases from J, with 17 bases between. Germline lookup yields CDR1 SGHNT and CDR2 YYREEE (reference sequence). The CDR3 sequence is 15 residues long.

This clone showed up just once. The V call is TRBV6-6, the J call TRBJ1-3, with D unresolved. With 7 bases removed from V and 6 bases from J, the gap between germline ends came to 16 bases. Per germline, CDR1 MNHNY and CDR2 SVGAGI (reference sequence). The CDR3 loop spans 14 amino acids. CDR3 loop: CASIPREEINTIYF. The CDR3 DNA reads TGTGCCAGCATCCCCCGGGAGGAGATAAACACCATATATTTT.

The chain is built from TRBV5-6 and TRBJ1-2; D unresolved. This CDR3 is 14 amino acids long. The ends were cut back, 3 bases at V and 4 bases at J, with 13 bases in the middle. Per the germline V gene, CDR1 is SGHDT and CDR2 is YYEEEE. The CDR3 nucleotides read TGTGCCAGCAGCTCAGGACCGGTATCCTATGGCTACACCTTC. Residues: CASSSGPVSYGYTF.

The gene calls are TRBV7-9 and TRBJ2-1; D possibly uses TRBD1 or TRBD2 (6 bases each). Germline CDR1 SEHNR, CDR2 FQNEAQ (reference sequence). The CDR3 sequence is 15 residues long. Between the trimmed V and J ends, which lost 1 base and 4 bases, there was a span of 11 bases. CDR3: CASSLVRGPYNEQFF. CDR3 in DNA: TGTGCCAGCAGCTTAGTCCGGGGGCCTTACAATGAGCAGTTCTTC.

The chain is built from TRBV5-1 and TRBJ2-2; D gene uncertain. From germline, CDR1 is SGHRS and CDR2 YFSETQ. The CDR3 runs 15 residues. V shed 0 bases and J shed 4 bases, with 10 bases lying between them. CDR3 protein: CASSLVEIVTGELFF. The CDR3 DNA follows: TGCGCCAGCAGCTTGGTGGAGATCGTCACCGGGGAGCTGTTTTTT.

The rearrangement joins TRBV5-6 to TRBJ2-5; TRBD2 matches at 12 bases. Germline CDR1 reads SGHDT; CDR2 reads YYEEEE. The V segment lost 3 bases and the J segment 4 bases; nucleotides outside the gene matches: 4. The CDR3 covers 15 residues. DNA of the CDR3: TGTGCCAGCAGCTCTAGCGGGGGGGCCGTAGAGACCCAGTACTTC. Translated, it gives CASSSSGGAVETQYF.

The chain links TRBV19 to TRBJ1-6; D might be TRBD1 (5 bases). Trimming cost V 6 bases and J 8 bases, with 17 bases left between them. This CDR3 is built from 15 residues. The germline V gene encodes CDR1 LNHDA and CDR2 SQIVND (reference sequence). CDR3 sequence: CASRQAFGFDSPLHF. The CDR3 region has the DNA TGTGCCAGTAGACAGGCTTTTGGTTTTGATTCACCCCTCCACTTT.

CDR3: CASSPFSAWEGETQYF. In DNA form, the CDR3 reads TGTGCCAGCAGCCCCTTTAGCGCTTGGGAAGGAGAGACCCAGTACTTC. V usage is TRBV5-6 and J usage is TRBJ2-5, with a possible D match to TRBD2 (5 bases). The ends were cut back, 4 bases at V and 4 bases at J, with 20 bases in the middle. The CDR3 is made up of 16 amino acids. In germline, CDR1 is SGHDT, CDR2 YYEEEE. The complete variable domain, with remaining parts taken from reference TRBV5-6 and TRBJ2-5, reads DAGVTQSPTHLIKTRGQQVTLRCSPKSGHDTVSWYQQALGQGPQFIFQYYEEEERQRGNFPDRFSGHQFPNYSSELNVNALLLGDSALYLCASSPFSAWEGETQYFGPGTRLLVL.

V usage is TRBV6-5 and J usage is TRBJ2-2; a possible D gene is TRBD2 (6 bases). The CDR3 runs to 15 residues. CDR1 and CDR2 from the germline V gene are MNHEY and SVGAGI. The germline V and J ends were trimmed by 4 bases and 1 base, with 10 bases remaining between them. CDR3 nucleotides: TGTGCCAGCAGTTTGATAGCGGTGAACACCGGGGAGCTGTTTTTT. It encodes CASSLIAVNTGELFF.

This chain uses TRBV2 with TRBJ2-7; D is ambiguous. This CDR3 has 13 amino acids. Between the trimmed V and J ends, which lost 7 bases and 1 base, there was a span of 11 bases. CDR1 is SNHLY, CDR2 FYNNEI, per germline. The CDR3 loop reads CASIPITSYEQYF. In DNA, the CDR3 is TGTGCCAGCATCCCCATAACATCCTACGAGCAGTACTTC.

This clone was observed a handful of times. This sequence joins TRBV5-4 and TRBJ1-6, with a weak D call TRBD1 (5 bases). Deletions cut 2 bases from V and 6 bases from J, with 12 bases between. The CDR3 runs 15 residues. Looked up from germline, CDR1 is SGHNT and CDR2 is YYREEE (reference sequence). The CDR3 sequence: CASSLGAGPNSPLHF. The CDR3 coding sequence is TGTGCCAGCAGCTTAGGAGCAGGGCCTAATTCACCCCTCCACTTT.

The chain joins TRBV30 to TRBJ2-7, with TRBD2 identical over 11 bases. The CDR3 loop spans 14 amino acids. Per the germline V gene, CDR1 is GTSNPN and CDR2 is SVGIG (reference sequence). The V segment lost 3 bases and the J segment 9 bases; nucleotides outside the gene matches: 10. The CDR3 protein is CAWRTSGGKQWQYF. CDR3 sequence (DNA): TGTGCCTGGAGAACTAGCGGGGGTAAACAGTGGCAGTACTTC.

This clone has a handful of counts. Sequence at one end of the junction differs from germline and may be a read error. The CDR3 here is CASSPNPGLGPDF. The CDR3 nucleotides are TGTGCCAGCAGCCCGAACCCCGGATTAGGTCCAGACTTC. V is TRBV7-2 and J is TRBJ2-7; D is ambiguous. Germline CDR1 SGHTA, CDR2 FQGNSA. The CDR3 runs to 13 residues.

This chain uses TRBV11-3 with TRBJ1-2, with unresolved D. Germline V gives CDR1 SGHNT, CDR2 YENEEA. The CDR3 has 11 amino acids. Trimming removed 6 bases from V and 8 bases from J, with 10 bases in between. CDR3 in DNA: TGTGCCAGCAGGAGGGAATTAGGCTACACCTTC. This gives the protein CASRRELGYTF.

The chain employs TRBV7-6 and TRBJ1-2, with 7 nucleotides matching TRBD1. The CDR3 is 19 residues long. After removal of 5 bases from V and 5 bases from J, the junction contained 23 bases not matched to a gene. CDR1 and CDR2 (germline): SGHVS, FNYEAQ. CDR3 loop: CASSGEGQLFYFNSYGYTF. The CDR3 DNA is TGTGCCAGCAGCGGAGAGGGACAGCTTTTCTACTTCAACTCGTATGGCTACACCTTC.

The chain recombines TRBV10-3 with TRBJ2-1, with 8 positions matching TRBD2. The CDR3 length is 15 residues. J gave up 7 bases and V 6 bases, and 11 bases lay outside the gene matches. Per germline, CDR1 ENHRY and CDR2 SYGVKD. CDR3 residues: CAIRPTSGGANEQFF. CDR3 in DNA: TGTGCCATCAGGCCAACTAGCGGAGGGGCGAATGAGCAGTTCTTC.

CDR3 in amino acids: CASSFSPGEPYEQYF. The CDR3 region has the DNA TGCGCCAGCAGCTTTTCGCCAGGGGAGCCCTACGAGCAGTACTTC. The chain recombines TRBV5-1 with TRBJ2-7, with a tentative D call TRBD1 (6 bases). Trimming took 2 bases from V and 2 from J, leaving 14 bases between them. Germline CDR1 is SGHRS and CDR2 is YFSETQ. This CDR3 has 15 amino acids. The full variable domain, completed using reference TRBV5-1 and TRBJ2-7, is KAGVTQTPRYLIKTRGQQVTLSCSPISGHRSVSWYQQTPGQGLQFLFEYFSETQRNKGNFPGRFSGRQFSNSRSEMNVSTLELGDSALYLCASSFSPGEPYEQYFGPGTRLTVT.

This clone has only a few counts. This sequence joins TRBV2 and TRBJ1-1; TRBD1 matches at 8 bases. The CDR3 contains 11 residues. The ends lost 6 bases at V and 10 bases at J; junction bases unmatched: 4. Germline V CDR1 and CDR2: SNHLY, FYNNEI. The CDR3 region has the DNA TGTGCCAGCAGCGTAGACAGGGGAGCTTTCTTT. Translated, it gives CASSVDRGAFF.

The gene calls are TRBV5-1 and TRBJ2-3; tentatively, D is TRBD2 (6 bases). V lost 2 bases to trimming and J lost 1 base, with 11 bases between them. Germline V gene sequence: CDR1 SGHRS, CDR2 YFSETQ. CDR3 size: 15 residues. DNA of the CDR3: TGCGCCAGCAGCTTTAACCGGGAGCGCACAGATACGCAGTATTTT. Residues: CASSFNRERTDTQYF.

V usage is TRBV18 and J usage is TRBJ2-7; 10 nucleotides align to TRBD1. Trimming took 5 bases from V and 4 from J; bases not matched to a gene: 5. The CDR3 contains 14 residues. CDR1 and CDR2 (germline): KGHSH, LQKENI. DNA of the CDR3: TGTGCCAGCTCAAATGGACAGGGGGGGTACGAGCAGTACTTC. Amino acid sequence: CASSNGQGGYEQYF.

V is TRBV30 and J is TRBJ2-5, with TRBD2 matching over 8 bases. The germline V gene encodes CDR1 GTSNPN and CDR2 SVGIG (reference sequence). The CDR3 runs 15 residues. Trimming removed 2 bases from V and 1 base from J; junction bases left unmatched: 6. The CDR3 nucleotides read TGTGCCTGGAGTTCCGCGGGGGGTTCCCAAGAGACCCAGTACTTC. Residues: CAWSSAGGSQETQYF. The complete variable domain, with remaining parts taken from reference TRBV30 and TRBJ2-5, reads SQTIHQWPATLVQPVGSPLSLECTVEGTSNPNLYWYRQAAGRGLQLLFYSVGIGQISSEVPQNLSASRPQDRQFILSSKKLLLSDSGFYLCAWSSAGGSQETQYFGPGTRLLVL.